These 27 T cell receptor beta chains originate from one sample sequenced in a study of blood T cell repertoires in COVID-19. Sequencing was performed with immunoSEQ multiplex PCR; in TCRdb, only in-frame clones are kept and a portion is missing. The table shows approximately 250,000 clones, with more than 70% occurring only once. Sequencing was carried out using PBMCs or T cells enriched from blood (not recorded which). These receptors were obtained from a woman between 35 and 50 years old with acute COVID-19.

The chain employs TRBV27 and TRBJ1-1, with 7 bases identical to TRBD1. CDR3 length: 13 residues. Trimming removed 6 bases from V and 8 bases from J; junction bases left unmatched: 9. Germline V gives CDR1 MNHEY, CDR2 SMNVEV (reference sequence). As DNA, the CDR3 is TGTGCCAGCAGCGGACAGGCCACCCCCGAAGCTTTCTTT. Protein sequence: CASSGQATPEAFF.

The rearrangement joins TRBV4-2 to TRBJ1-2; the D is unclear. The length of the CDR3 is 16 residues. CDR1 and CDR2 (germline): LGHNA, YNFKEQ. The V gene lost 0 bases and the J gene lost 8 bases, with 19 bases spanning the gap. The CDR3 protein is CASSQDPQPGERGYTF. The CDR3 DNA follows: TGTGCCAGCAGCCAAGATCCTCAACCCGGAGAGCGGGGCTACACCTTC.

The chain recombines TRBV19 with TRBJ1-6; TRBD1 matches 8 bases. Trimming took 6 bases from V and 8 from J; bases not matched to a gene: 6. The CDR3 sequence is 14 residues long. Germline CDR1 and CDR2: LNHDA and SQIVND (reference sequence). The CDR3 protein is CASSYRGTDSPLHF. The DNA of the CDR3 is TGTGCCAGTAGCTACAGGGGGACTGATTCACCCCTCCACTTT.

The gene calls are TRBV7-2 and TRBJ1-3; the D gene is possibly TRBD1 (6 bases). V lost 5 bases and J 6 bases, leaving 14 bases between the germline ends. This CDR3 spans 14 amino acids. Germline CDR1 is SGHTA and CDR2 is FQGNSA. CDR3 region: CASSPRDTLNTIYF. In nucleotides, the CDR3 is TGTGCCAGCAGCCCTAGGGACACCTTAAACACCATATATTTT. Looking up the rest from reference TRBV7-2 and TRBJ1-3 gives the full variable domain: GAGVSQSPSNKVTEKGKDVELRCDPISGHTALYWYRQSLGQGLEFLIYFQGNSAPDKSGLPSDRFSAERTGGSVSTLTIQRTQQEDSAVYLCASSPRDTLNTIYFGEGSWLTVV.

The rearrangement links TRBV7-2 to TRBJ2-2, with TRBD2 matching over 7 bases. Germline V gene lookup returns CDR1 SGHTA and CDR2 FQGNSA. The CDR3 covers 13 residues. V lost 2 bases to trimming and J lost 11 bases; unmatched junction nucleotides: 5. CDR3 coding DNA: TGTGCCAGCAGCTTAAAGCGGGGTTTTGAGCTGTTTTTT. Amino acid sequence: CASSLKRGFELFF.

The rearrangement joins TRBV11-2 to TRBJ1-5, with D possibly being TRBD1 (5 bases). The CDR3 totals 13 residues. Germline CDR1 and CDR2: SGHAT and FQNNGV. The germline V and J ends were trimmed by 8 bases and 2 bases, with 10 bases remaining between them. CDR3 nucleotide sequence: TGTGCCAGCGCGGGACTCCGCAATCAGCCCCAGCATTTT. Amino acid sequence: CASAGLRNQPQHF.

The CDR3 DNA is TGTGCCAGCAGCTTGAGGCAGGGGCCTGGGATGAACACTGAAGCTTTCTTT. This sequence encodes CASSLRQGPGMNTEAFF. This sequence joins TRBV5-5 and TRBJ1-1; D is perhaps TRBD1 (6 bases). The CDR3 has 17 residues. V was cut by 1 base and J by 0 bases, with 16 bases left in between. In germline, CDR1 is SGHKS, CDR2 YYEKEE (reference sequence).

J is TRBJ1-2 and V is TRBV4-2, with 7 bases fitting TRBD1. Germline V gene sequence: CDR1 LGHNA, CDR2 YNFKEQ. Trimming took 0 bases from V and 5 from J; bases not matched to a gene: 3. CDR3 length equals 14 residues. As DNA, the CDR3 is TGTGCCAGCAGCCAAGAAGACAGGGAGTATGGCTACACCTTC. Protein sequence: CASSQEDREYGYTF.

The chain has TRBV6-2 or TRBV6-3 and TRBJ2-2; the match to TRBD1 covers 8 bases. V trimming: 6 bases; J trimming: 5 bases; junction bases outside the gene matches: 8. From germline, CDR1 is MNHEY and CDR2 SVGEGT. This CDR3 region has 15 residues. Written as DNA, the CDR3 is TGTGCCAGCAGCCCACTAAGGACAGGGACCGGGGAGCTGTTTTTT. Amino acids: CASSPLRTGTGELFF.

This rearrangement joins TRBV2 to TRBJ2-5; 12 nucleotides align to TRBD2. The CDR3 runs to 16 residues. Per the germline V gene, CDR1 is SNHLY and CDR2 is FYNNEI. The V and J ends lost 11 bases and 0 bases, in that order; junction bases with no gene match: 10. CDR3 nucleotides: TGTGCCGGATCTAGCGGGAGGGCCGCTTACCAAGAGACCCAGTACTTC. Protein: CAGSSGRAAYQETQYF. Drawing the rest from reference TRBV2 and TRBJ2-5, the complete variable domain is EPEVTQTPSHQVTQMGQEVILRCVPISNHLYFYWYRQILGQKVEFLVSFYNNEISEKSEIFDDQFSVERPDGSNFTLKIRSTKLEDSAMYFCAGSSGRAAYQETQYFGPGTRLLVL.

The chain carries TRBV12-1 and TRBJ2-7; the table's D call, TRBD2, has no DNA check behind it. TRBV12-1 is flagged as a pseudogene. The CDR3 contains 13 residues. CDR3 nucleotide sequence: TGTGCCAGTTATAGCGGGAGGAGTTACGAGCAGTACGTC. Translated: CASYSGRSYEQYV.

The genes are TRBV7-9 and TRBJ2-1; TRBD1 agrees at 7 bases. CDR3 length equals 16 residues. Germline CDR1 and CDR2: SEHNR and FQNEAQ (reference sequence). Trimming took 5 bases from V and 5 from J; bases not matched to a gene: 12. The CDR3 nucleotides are TGTGCCAGCAGCACCCCTACCGGGACAGCCAACAATGAGCAGTTCTTC. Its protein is CASSTPTGTANNEQFF.

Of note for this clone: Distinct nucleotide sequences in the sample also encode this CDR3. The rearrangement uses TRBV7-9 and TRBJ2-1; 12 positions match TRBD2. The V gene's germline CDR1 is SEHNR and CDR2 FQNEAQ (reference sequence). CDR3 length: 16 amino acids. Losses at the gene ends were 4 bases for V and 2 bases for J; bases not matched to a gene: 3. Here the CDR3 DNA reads TGTGCCAGCAGCTCTTCTAGCGGGGGGGCCTACAATGAGCAGTTCTTC. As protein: CASSSSSGGAYNEQFF.

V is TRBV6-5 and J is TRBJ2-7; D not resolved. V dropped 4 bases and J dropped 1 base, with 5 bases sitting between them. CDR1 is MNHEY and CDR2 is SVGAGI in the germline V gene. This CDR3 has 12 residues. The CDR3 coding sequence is TGTGCCAGCAGTTCCCTTTCCTACGAGCAGTACTTC. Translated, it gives CASSSLSYEQYF.

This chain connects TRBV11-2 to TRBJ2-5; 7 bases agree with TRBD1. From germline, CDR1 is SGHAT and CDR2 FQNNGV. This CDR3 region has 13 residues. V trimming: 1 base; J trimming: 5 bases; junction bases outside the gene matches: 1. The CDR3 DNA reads TGTGCCAGCAGCTTAGGACAGGGCGAGACCCAGTACTTC. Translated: CASSLGQGETQYF.

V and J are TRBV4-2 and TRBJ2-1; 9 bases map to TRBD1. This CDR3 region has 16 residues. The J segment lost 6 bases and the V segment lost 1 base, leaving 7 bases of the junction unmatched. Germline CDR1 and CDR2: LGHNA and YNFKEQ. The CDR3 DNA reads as TGTGCCAGCAGCCAAGGACAGGGGGGAAGGAGCAATGAGCAGTTCTTC. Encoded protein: CASSQGQGGRSNEQFF.

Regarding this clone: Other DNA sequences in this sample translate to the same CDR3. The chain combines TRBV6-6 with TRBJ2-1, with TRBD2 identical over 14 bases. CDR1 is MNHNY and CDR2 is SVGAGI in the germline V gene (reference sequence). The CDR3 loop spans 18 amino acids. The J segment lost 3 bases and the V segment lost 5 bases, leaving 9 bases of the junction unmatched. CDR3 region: CASSRGTSGRGGYNEQFF. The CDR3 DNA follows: TGTGCCAGCAGTCGTGGGACTAGCGGGAGAGGTGGCTACAATGAGCAGTTCTTC.

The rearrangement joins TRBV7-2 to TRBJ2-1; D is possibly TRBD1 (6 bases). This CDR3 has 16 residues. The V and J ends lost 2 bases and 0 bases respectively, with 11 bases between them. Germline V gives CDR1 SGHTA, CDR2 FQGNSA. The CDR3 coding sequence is TGTGCCAGCAGCTTAAGTTTGGGGGCCTCCTACAATGAGCAGTTCTTC. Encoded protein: CASSLSLGASYNEQFF.

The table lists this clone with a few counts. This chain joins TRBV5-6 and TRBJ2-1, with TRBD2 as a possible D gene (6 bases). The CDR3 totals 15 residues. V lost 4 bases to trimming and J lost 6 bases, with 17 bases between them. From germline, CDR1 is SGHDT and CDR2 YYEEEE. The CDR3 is CASSPTRRGSNEQFF. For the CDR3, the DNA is TGTGCCAGCAGCCCTACGAGGAGGGGTTCCAATGAGCAGTTCTTC.

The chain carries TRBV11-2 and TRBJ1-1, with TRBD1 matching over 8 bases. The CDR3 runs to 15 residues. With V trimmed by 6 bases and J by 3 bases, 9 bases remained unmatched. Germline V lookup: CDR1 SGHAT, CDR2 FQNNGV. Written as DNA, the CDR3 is TGTGCCAGCAGGGAAACAGGGGGGGGTTACACTGAAGCTTTCTTT. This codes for CASRETGGGYTEAFF.

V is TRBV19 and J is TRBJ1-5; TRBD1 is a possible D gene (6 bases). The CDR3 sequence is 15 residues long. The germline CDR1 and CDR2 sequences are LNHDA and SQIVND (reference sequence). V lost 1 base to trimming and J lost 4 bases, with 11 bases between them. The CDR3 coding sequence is TGTGCCAGTAGTATAGTGACAGGAGCAAATCAGCCCCAGCATTTT. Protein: CASSIVTGANQPQHF.

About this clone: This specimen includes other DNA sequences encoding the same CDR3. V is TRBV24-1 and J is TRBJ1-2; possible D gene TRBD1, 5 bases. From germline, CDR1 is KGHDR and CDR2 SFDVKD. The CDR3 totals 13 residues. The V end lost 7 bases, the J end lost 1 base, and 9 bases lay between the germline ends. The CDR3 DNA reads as TGTGCCACCAGCGACGGGGGTAACTATGGCTACACCTTC. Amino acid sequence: CATSDGGNYGYTF.

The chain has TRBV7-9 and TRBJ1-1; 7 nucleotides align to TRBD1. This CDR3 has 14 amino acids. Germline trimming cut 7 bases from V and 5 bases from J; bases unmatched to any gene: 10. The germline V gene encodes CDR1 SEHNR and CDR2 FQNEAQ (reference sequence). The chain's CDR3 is CASTSDRDRTEAFF. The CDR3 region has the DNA TGTGCCAGCACTTCCGACAGGGATCGAACTGAAGCTTTCTTT. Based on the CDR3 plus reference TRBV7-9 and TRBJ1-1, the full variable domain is DTGVSQNPRHKITKRGQNVTFRCDPISEHNRLYWYRQTLGQGPEFLTYFQNEAQLEKSRLLSDRFSAERPKGSFSTLEIQRTEQGDSAMYLCASTSDRDRTEAFFGQGTRLTVV.

CDR3 sequence (DNA): TGCGCCAGCAGTCAATTAGAGACAGGGGACATGAACACTGAAGCTTTCTTT. Translating it yields CASSQLETGDMNTEAFF. The rearrangement joins TRBV23-1 to TRBJ1-1; TRBD1 matches 8 bases. TRBV23-1 is flagged as an ORF with uncertain function. The CDR3 runs 17 residues. V dropped 1 base and J dropped 0; count of bases not matched to a gene: 7.

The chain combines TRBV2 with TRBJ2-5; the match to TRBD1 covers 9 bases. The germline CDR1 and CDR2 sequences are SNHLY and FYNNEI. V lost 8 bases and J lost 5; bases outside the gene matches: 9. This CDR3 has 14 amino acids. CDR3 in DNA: TGTGCCAGCCCGCGAGGGACAGGGAGGGAGACCCAGTACTTC. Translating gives CASPRGTGRETQYF.

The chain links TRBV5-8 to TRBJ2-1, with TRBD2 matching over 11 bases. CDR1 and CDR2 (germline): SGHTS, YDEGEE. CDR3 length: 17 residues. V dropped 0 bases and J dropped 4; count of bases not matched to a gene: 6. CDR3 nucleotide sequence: TGTGCCAGCAGCTTGGGGGCCACTAGCGGGGGTTACAATGAGCAGTTCTTC. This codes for CASSLGATSGGYNEQFF.

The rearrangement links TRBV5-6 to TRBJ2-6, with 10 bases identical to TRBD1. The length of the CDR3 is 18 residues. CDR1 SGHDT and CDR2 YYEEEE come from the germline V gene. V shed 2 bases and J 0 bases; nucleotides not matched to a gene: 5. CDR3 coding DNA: TGTGCCAGCAGCTTTGGGGACAGGGGCTTCTCTGGGGCCAACGTCCTGACTTTC. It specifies CASSFGDRGFSGANVLTF.